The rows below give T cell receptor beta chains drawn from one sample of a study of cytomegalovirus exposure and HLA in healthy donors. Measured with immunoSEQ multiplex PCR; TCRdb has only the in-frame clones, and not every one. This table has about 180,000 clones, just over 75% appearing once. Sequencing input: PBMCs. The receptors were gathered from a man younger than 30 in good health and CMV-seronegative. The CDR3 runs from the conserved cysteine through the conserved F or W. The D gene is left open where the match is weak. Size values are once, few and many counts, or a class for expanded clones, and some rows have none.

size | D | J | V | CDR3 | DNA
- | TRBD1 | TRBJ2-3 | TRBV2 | CASSKFRQGASTDTQYF | TGTGCCAGCAGTAAGTTTAGACAGGGGGCTTCCACAGATACGCAGTATTTT
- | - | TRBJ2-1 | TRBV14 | CASSQYRRSSYNEQFF | TGTGCCAGCAGCCAATACAGGCGGAGCTCCTACAATGAGCAGTTCTTC
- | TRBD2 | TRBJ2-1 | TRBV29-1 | CSVGTSGGPGYNEQFF | TGCAGCGTGGGGACTAGCGGGGGGCCGGGGTACAATGAGCAGTTCTTC
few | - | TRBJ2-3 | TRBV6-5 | CASRRVERTVDTQYF | TGTGCCAGCAGGCGAGTCGAGAGAACGGTAGATACGCAGTATTTT
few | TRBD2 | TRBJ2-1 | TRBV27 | CASTGGEALSSYNEQFF | TGTGCCAGCACGGGGGGGGAGGCTCTAAGCTCCTACAATGAGCAGTTCTTC
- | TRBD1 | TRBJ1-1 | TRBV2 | CASIQTGPIPGAFF | TGTGCCAGCATTCAGACAGGGCCTATCCCAGGAGCTTTCTTT
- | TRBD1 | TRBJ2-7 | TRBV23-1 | CASSQSRRGTGTYEQYF | TGCGCCAGCAGTCAATCCCGGAGGGGGACAGGTACCTACGAGCAGTACTTC
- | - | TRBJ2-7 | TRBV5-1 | CASSPLSGVTAGGEQYF | TGCGCCAGCAGCCCCCTCTCAGGGGTCACAGCCGGTGGCGAGCAGTACTTC
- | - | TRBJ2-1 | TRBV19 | CASNLGLPSYNEQFF | TGTGCCAGTAACCTGGGACTCCCCTCCTACAATGAGCAGTTCTTC
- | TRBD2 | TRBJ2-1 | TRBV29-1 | CSVELLAAYNEQFF | TGCAGCGTTGAGCTTCTAGCGGCCTACAATGAGCAGTTCTTC
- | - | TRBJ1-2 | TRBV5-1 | CASSLNREYGYTF | TGCGCCAGCAGCTTGAACAGGGAATATGGCTACACCTTC
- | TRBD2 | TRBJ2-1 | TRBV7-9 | CSSSSYTGLAGTSYNEQFF | TGTTCCAGCAGCTCCTACACCGGACTAGCGGGGACCTCCTACAATGAGCAGTTCTTC
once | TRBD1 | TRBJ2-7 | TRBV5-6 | CASSWGLGTGLYEQYF | TGTGCCAGCAGCTGGGGGTTGGGGACAGGGCTATACGAGCAGTACTTC
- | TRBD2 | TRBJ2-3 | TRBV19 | CASSVGLAGYTDTQYF | TGTGCCAGTAGTGTGGGACTAGCGGGGTACACAGATACGCAGTATTTT
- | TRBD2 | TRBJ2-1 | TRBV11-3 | CASSSASGGGYNEQFF | TGTGCCAGCAGCTCCGCTAGCGGGGGGGGTTACAATGAGCAGTTCTTC
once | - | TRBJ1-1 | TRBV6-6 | CASSSGAEAFF | TGTGCCAGCAGTTCGGGGGCTGAAGCTTTCTTT
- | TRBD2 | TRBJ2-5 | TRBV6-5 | CASSVAGGPKTQYF | TGTGCCAGCAGTGTAGCGGGAGGGCCAAAGACCCAGTACTTC
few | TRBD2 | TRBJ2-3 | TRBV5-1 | CASSGGLATDTQYF | TGCGCCAGCAGCGGGGGACTAGCAACAGATACGCAGTATTTT
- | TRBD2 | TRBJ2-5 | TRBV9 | CASSVDPGGRGETQYF | TGTGCCAGCAGCGTAGACCCCGGGGGGAGAGGAGAGACCCAGTACTTC
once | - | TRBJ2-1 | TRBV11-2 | CASSSDKTSYNEQFF | TGTGCCAGCAGCTCGGACAAAACCTCCTACAATGAGCAGTTCTTC
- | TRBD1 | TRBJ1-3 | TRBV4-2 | CASSQIIRTGAGNTIYF | TGTGCCAGCAGCCAAATTATAAGGACAGGGGCGGGAAACACCATATATTTT
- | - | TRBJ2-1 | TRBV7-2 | CASSFTPGEQFF | TGTGCCAGCAGCTTTACCCCAGGTGAGCAGTTCTTC
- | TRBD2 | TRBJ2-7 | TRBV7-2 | CASSFREGGGEGYEQYF | TGTGCCAGCAGCTTTCGAGAGGGCGGGGGTGAAGGCTACGAGCAGTACTTC
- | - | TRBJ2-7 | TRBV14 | CASSQRTVAYEQYF | TGTGCCAGCAGCCAACGGACAGTAGCCTACGAGCAGTACTTC
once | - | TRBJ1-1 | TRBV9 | CASSVLGENTEAFF | TGTGCCAGCAGCGTACTTGGAGAGAACACTGAAGCTTTCTTT
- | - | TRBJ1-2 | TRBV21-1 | CASSKTGRDGRNYGYTF | TGTGCCAGCAGCAAAACGGGGCGGGATGGCAGAAACTATGGCTACACCTTC
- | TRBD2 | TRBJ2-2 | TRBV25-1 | CASSDLQAGGTGELFF | TGTGCCAGCAGTGACCTCCAGGCGGGAGGGACCGGGGAGCTGTTTTTT
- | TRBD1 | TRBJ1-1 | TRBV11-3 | CASSRGQGRSSGTEAFF | TGTGCCAGCAGCCGAGGACAGGGTCGGTCGTCGGGCACTGAAGCTTTCTTT
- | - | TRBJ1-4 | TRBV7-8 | CASSPPGKEKLFF | TGTGCCAGCAGCCCCCCGGGGAAGGAAAAACTGTTTTTT
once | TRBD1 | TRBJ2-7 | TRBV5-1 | CASSHTGARHEQYF | TGCGCCAGCAGCCACACAGGGGCAAGGCACGAGCAGTACTTC
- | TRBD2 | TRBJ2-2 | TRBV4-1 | CASSQVAGGVLTGELFF | TGCGCCAGCAGCCAAGTAGCGGGAGGGGTCTTGACCGGGGAGCTGTTTTTT
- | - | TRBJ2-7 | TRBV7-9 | CASSKQGYEQYF | TGTGCCAGCAGCAAGCAGGGGTACGAGCAGTACTTC
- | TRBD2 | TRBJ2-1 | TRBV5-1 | CASSLRAGLAGDNEQFF | TGCGCCAGCAGCTTGCGAGCGGGACTAGCGGGTGACAATGAGCAGTTCTTC
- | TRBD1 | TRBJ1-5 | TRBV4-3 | CASSQDGQGNQPQHF | TGCGCCAGCAGCCAAGATGGACAGGGCAATCAGCCCCAGCATTTT
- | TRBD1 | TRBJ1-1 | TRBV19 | CASSIPGTGVNTEAFF | TGTGCCAGTAGTATCCCGGGGACAGGGGTGAACACTGAAGCTTTCTTT